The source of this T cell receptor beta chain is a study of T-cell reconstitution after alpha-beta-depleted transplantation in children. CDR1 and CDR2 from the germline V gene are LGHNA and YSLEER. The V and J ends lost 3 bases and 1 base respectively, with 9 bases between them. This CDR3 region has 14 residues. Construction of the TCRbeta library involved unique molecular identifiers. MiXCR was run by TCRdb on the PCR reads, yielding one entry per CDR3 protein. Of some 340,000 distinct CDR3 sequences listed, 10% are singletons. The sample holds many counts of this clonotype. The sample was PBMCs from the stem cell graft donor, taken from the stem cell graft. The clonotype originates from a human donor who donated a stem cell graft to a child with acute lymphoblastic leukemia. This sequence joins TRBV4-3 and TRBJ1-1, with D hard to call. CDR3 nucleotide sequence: TGCGCCAGCAGCCATGGTCGGGCGAACACTGAAGCTTTCTTT. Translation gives CASSHGRANTEAFF.